These 22 T cell receptor beta chains were all obtained from the same sample, sequenced in a study of vaccination effects on CD4 cells after COVID-19. Pools of viral peptides were used by the ViraFEST assay to expand antigen-specific CD4+ T cells ahead of sequencing. The culture ran for 10 to 11 days, and then CD4+ T cells were isolated. Vaccinees lacked prior SARS-CoV-2 infection and tested negative for nucleocapsid antibodies. The repertoire was sequenced with immunoSEQ multiplex PCR; TCRdb's copy has only in-frame clones and lacks some. This repertoire shows tens of thousands of clones, over 70% found once; its top ten account for roughly 3.5%. These receptors have no identified antigens. The sample was CD4+ T cells from PBMCs cultured with HCoV-OC43 spike peptides, taken before COVID-19 vaccination. Subset of the sample: HCoV-OC43 spike overlapping peptide pool stimulation. All receptors derive from a human donor who received a COVID-19 vaccine.

The chain combines TRBV5-6 with TRBJ2-3; 15 bases are a match to TRBD2. V lost 4 bases to trimming and J lost 4 bases; unmatched junction nucleotides: 7. Germline values: CDR1 SGHDT, CDR2 YYEEEE. CDR3 length: 17 residues. CDR3 loop: CASSTRTSGGAADTQYF. The DNA of the CDR3 is TGTGCCAGCAGCACCAGGACTAGCGGGGGGGCCGCAGATACGCAGTATTTT. Supplemented by reference TRBV5-6 and TRBJ2-3, the full variable domain reads DAGVTQSPTHLIKTRGQQVTLRCSPKSGHDTVSWYQQALGQGPQFIFQYYEEEERQRGNFPDRFSGHQFPNYSSELNVNALLLGDSALYLCASSTRTSGGAADTQYFGPGTRLTVL.

The chain employs TRBV19 and TRBJ2-5; D call uncertain. Trimming cost V 6 bases and J 2 bases, with 13 bases left between them. CDR3 length: 14 amino acids. Germline values: CDR1 LNHDA, CDR2 SQIVND (reference sequence). CDR3 sequence reads: CASSPVGKQETQYF. The CDR3 DNA sequence: TGTGCCAGTAGCCCCGTGGGGAAGCAAGAGACCCAGTACTTC.

The J gene is TRBJ2-1, the V gene TRBV3-1 (or the pseudogene TRBV3-2); 7 bases are a match to TRBD2. This CDR3 has 15 amino acids. With V trimmed by 7 bases and J by 1 base, 7 bases remained unmatched. The germline gives CDR1 LGHDT, CDR2 YNNKEL (reference sequence). The DNA of the CDR3 is TGTGCCAGCACCTTCCTGGGGGGGTCCTACAATGAGCAGTTCTTC. Translated: CASTFLGGSYNEQFF.

The J gene is TRBJ1-1, the V gene TRBV10-1; D is unresolved. The CDR3 totals 13 residues. Germline CDR1 and CDR2: WNHNN and SYGVQD (reference sequence). Trimming took 3 bases from V and 0 from J, leaving 5 bases between them. The CDR3 coding sequence is TGCGCCAGCAGTGAATCGGTGAACACTGAAGCTTTCTTT. Translation gives CASSESVNTEAFF.

V and J are TRBV5-1 and TRBJ1-6, with D unresolved. V lost 1 base and J 8 bases, leaving 13 bases between the germline ends. This CDR3 contains 15 residues. Germline-derived CDR1 and CDR2 are SGHRS and YFSETQ. DNA of the CDR3: TGCGCCAGCAGCTTGCAGGCCCCTGGGGATTCACCCCTCCACTTT. Translating it yields CASSLQAPGDSPLHF.

V and J are TRBV23-1 and TRBJ1-1; TRBD1 matches 7 bases. TRBV23-1 is an open reading frame whose function is uncertain. This CDR3 spans 17 amino acids. Unmatched junction bases numbered 13, after V lost 2 bases and J lost 4 bases. The CDR3 reads CASSQASETGCATEAFF. CDR3 in DNA: TGCGCCAGCAGTCAAGCTTCAGAGACAGGGTGTGCCACTGAAGCTTTCTTT.

The J gene is TRBJ2-2, the V gene TRBV5-1; D is unclear. This CDR3 has 16 amino acids. The V end lost 0 bases, the J end lost 0 bases, and 9 bases lay between the germline ends. The V gene's germline CDR1 is SGHRS and CDR2 YFSETQ. Here the CDR3 reads CASSLAGLSNTGELFF. The CDR3 DNA reads as TGCGCCAGCAGCTTGGCCGGTTTATCGAACACCGGGGAGCTGTTTTTT. The full variable domain, with the rest looked up from reference TRBV5-1 and TRBJ2-2, is KAGVTQTPRYLIKTRGQQVTLSCSPISGHRSVSWYQQTPGQGLQFLFEYFSETQRNKGNFPGRFSGRQFSNSRSEMNVSTLELGDSALYLCASSLAGLSNTGELFFGEGSRLTVL.

The V call is TRBV10-1, the J call TRBJ2-2; D may be TRBD1 or TRBD2 (5 bases each). V was clipped by 0 bases and J by 7 bases, with 21 bases between them. The CDR3 has 18 residues. Germline V gene data show CDR1 as WNHNN and CDR2 as SYGVQD (reference sequence). This CDR3 reads CASSESARGPRRGGELFF. CDR3 nucleotides: TGCGCCAGCAGTGAGTCGGCGAGGGGCCCACGTCGAGGCGGGGAGCTGTTTTTT.

This clone appeared a few times. V is TRBV30 and J is TRBJ1-5; D unclear. This CDR3 contains 13 residues. Germline assignment: CDR1 GTSNPN and CDR2 SVGIG (reference sequence). Trimming took 5 bases from V and 2 from J, leaving 10 bases between them. In DNA, the CDR3 is TGTGCCTGGGGTGGGAGTGGCAATCAGCCCCAGCATTTT. Translation gives CAWGGSGNQPQHF.

The genes are TRBV27 and TRBJ2-7; 10 nucleotides line up with TRBD2. V was clipped by 6 bases and J by 4 bases; unmatched bases: 6. CDR3 size: 14 residues. CDR1 MNHEY and CDR2 SMNVEV come from the germline V gene (reference sequence). The CDR3 here is CASRRTSGLYEQYV. CDR3 bases: TGTGCCAGCAGGCGGACTAGCGGATTATACGAGCAGTACGTC.

This clone showed up just once. The chain combines TRBV6-4 with TRBJ2-1; possible D gene TRBD1, 6 bases. The V end lost 4 bases, the J end lost 4 bases, and 11 bases lay between the germline ends. The CDR3 is 14 residues long. CDR1 and CDR2 from the germline V gene are MRHNA and SNTAGT. DNA of the CDR3: TGTGCCAGCAGTGGACAGGCAAATTACAATGAGCAGTTCTTC. Protein sequence: CASSGQANYNEQFF.

This clone was observed a few times. The gene calls are TRBV5-1 and TRBJ1-6; tentatively, D is TRBD1 (5 bases). There are 14 residues in the CDR3. With 4 bases removed from V and 10 bases from J, the gap between germline ends came to 15 bases. CDR1 and CDR2 (germline): SGHRS, YFSETQ. The CDR3 coding sequence is TGCGCCAGCAGCGACGGGGGGATCGGGTCACCCCTCCACTTT. Translation gives CASSDGGIGSPLHF. Full variable domain (missing parts from reference TRBV5-1 and TRBJ1-6): KAGVTQTPRYLIKTRGQQVTLSCSPISGHRSVSWYQQTPGQGLQFLFEYFSETQRNKGNFPGRFSGRQFSNSRSEMNVSTLELGDSALYLCASSDGGIGSPLHFGNGTRLTVT.

The chain recombines TRBV5-4 with TRBJ2-1, with 14 bases matching TRBD2. Germline loops: CDR1 SGHNT, CDR2 YYREEE (reference sequence). V shed 5 bases and J 7 bases; nucleotides not matched to a gene: 5. The CDR3 is 15 residues long. The CDR3 nucleotides read TGTGCCAGCAGTCGACTAGCGGGGGGGCAGAATGAGCAGTTCTTC. Translating gives CASSRLAGGQNEQFF.

The chain uses TRBV7-2 and TRBJ1-5; D might be TRBD1 (6 bases). V was cut by 4 bases and J by 4 bases, with 11 bases left in between. The CDR3 is 14 residues long. The germline V gene encodes CDR1 SGHTA and CDR2 FQGNSA. The CDR3 sequence: CASSSQQGNQPQHF. DNA of the CDR3: TGTGCCAGCAGCTCTCAACAGGGAAATCAGCCCCAGCATTTT.

The rearrangement uses TRBV6-1 and TRBJ2-3, with D possibly TRBD2 on 5 matching bases. V lost 1 base and J lost 13, with 18 bases in between. The CDR3 is 14 amino acids. The germline V gene has CDR1 MNHNS and CDR2 SASEGT. CDR3: CASSEESLRTEEYF. In nucleotides, the CDR3 is TGTGCCAGCAGTGAAGAAAGTTTGAGGACTGAGGAGTATTTT.

The V gene is TRBV24-1, the J gene TRBJ1-5, with D unresolved. CDR1 is KGHDR and CDR2 is SFDVKD in the germline V gene. CDR3 size: 15 residues. The V end was cut by 6 bases, the J end by 6 bases, with 17 bases between. This CDR3 reads CATSPRGGAGQPQHF. In DNA form, the CDR3 reads TGTGCCACCAGTCCACGCGGCGGAGCGGGTCAGCCCCAGCATTTT.

The rearrangement links TRBV5-8 to TRBJ2-5; D could derive from TRBD1 or TRBD2 (6 bases each). Trimming stripped 0 bases from V and 6 bases from J, with 18 bases between. There are 16 residues in the CDR3. Germline V lookup: CDR1 SGHTS, CDR2 YDEGEE. The CDR3 nucleotides are TGTGCCAGCAGCTTGGCCTCCGGGACTCAGGGGAAGACCCAGTACTTC. It yields the protein CASSLASGTQGKTQYF.

This clone was recorded a few times. The rearrangement uses TRBV4-1 and TRBJ2-1; 16 bases are shared with TRBD2. V trimming: 8 bases; J trimming: 4 bases; junction bases outside the gene matches: 5. CDR3 length equals 16 residues. Germline V CDR1 and CDR2: MGHRA, YSYEKL. CDR3 protein: CASGGTSGGGYNEQFF. The CDR3 DNA follows: TGCGCCAGCGGCGGGACTAGCGGGGGGGGGTACAATGAGCAGTTCTTC.

The chain joins TRBV9 to TRBJ1-4; possible D gene TRBD1, 5 bases. This CDR3 has 16 amino acids. V lost 0 bases and J 0 bases, leaving 9 bases between the germline ends. Germline V CDR1 and CDR2: SGDLS, YYNGEE. The DNA of the CDR3 is TGTGCCAGCAGCGTAGGCCAGGGATCAACTAATGAAAAACTGTTTTTT. Translation gives CASSVGQGSTNEKLFF. Full variable domain (rest looked up from reference TRBV9 and TRBJ1-4): DSGVTQTPKHLITATGQRVTLRCSPRSGDLSVYWYQQSLDQGLQFLIQYYNGEERAKGNILERFSAQQFPDLHSELNLSSLELGDSALYFCASSVGQGSTNEKLFFGSGTQLSVL.

V is TRBV2 and J is TRBJ1-2; 7 positions match TRBD1. Germline values: CDR1 SNHLY, CDR2 FYNNEI. J was trimmed by 4 bases and V by 6 bases; bases with no gene match: 2. The CDR3 length is 12 residues. The CDR3 coding sequence is TGTGCCAGCAGACAGGGGTTCTATGGCTACACCTTC. Its translation is CASRQGFYGYTF.

V is TRBV9 and J is TRBJ1-1; D is unclear. The V end was cut by 0 bases, the J end by 1 base, with 7 bases between. The germline V gene encodes CDR1 SGDLS and CDR2 YYNGEE. The CDR3 runs to 14 residues. CDR3 in DNA: TGTGCCAGCAGCGTAGTGAGGGAGAACACTGAAGCTTTCTTT. The encoded protein is CASSVVRENTEAFF.

The CDR3 spells CASSPQLRGGNSPLHF. The CDR3 DNA is TGCGCCAGCAGCCCCCAACTTAGAGGGGGCAATTCACCCCTCCACTTT. The V call is TRBV5-1, the J call TRBJ1-6, with 7 bases matching TRBD1. Trimming took 4 bases from V and 7 from J; bases not matched to a gene: 11. The CDR3 has 16 residues. CDR1 is SGHRS, CDR2 YFSETQ, per germline. Full variable domain (remainder filled in from reference TRBV5-1 and TRBJ1-6): KAGVTQTPRYLIKTRGQQVTLSCSPISGHRSVSWYQQTPGQGLQFLFEYFSETQRNKGNFPGRFSGRQFSNSRSEMNVSTLELGDSALYLCASSPQLRGGNSPLHFGNGTRLTVT.